The 20 T cell receptor beta chains in this list originate from one sample, sequenced in a study of T cell responses to AZD1222 COVID-19 vaccine. The assay was immunoSEQ multiplex PCR, and TCRdb's table has in-frame clones only and misses some. Of 100,000 to 140,000 clones listed, about 93% were seen once; the top ten hold roughly a fifth. The material was peripheral blood, obtained on day 0 of AZD1222 vaccination. Receptors were obtained from an adult in good health.

The gene calls are TRBV5-1 and TRBJ2-5; 9 nucleotides align to TRBD1. V lost 4 bases, J lost 4 bases, and 8 bases stayed unmatched. The CDR3 has 15 amino acids. Germline V lookup: CDR1 SGHRS, CDR2 YFSETQ. The CDR3 here is CASSGGTGFTETQYF. In DNA form, the CDR3 reads TGCGCCAGCAGCGGGGGGACAGGGTTCACAGAGACCCAGTACTTC.

The genes are TRBV19 and TRBJ2-1; 7 nucleotides agree with TRBD2. V was pared by 7 bases and J by 2 bases, with 5 bases of the junction left unmatched. This CDR3 contains 14 residues. Germline loops: CDR1 LNHDA, CDR2 SQIVND (reference sequence). CDR3 protein: CASNSGSTYNEQFF. The CDR3 nucleotides are TGTGCCAGTAATAGCGGGTCAACCTACAATGAGCAGTTCTTC.

The V gene is TRBV6-2 or TRBV6-3, the J gene TRBJ2-2, with D unresolved. V lost 2 bases and J 7 bases, leaving 5 bases between the germline ends. CDR3 size: 12 residues. The germline V gene encodes CDR1 MNHEY and CDR2 SVGEGT. The DNA of the CDR3 is TGTGCCAGCAGTTACACCCACGGGGAGCTGTTTTTT. Amino acids: CASSYTHGELFF.

The V gene is TRBV27, the J gene TRBJ2-3; a weak D match, TRBD2 (5 bases). Germline CDR1 and CDR2: MNHEY and SMNVEV (reference sequence). V lost 2 bases, J lost 8 bases, and 11 bases lay in between. The CDR3 spans 13 residues. The CDR3 is CASSLEGWGTQYF. The DNA of the CDR3 is TGTGCCAGCAGTTTAGAGGGTTGGGGTACGCAGTATTTT.

The rearrangement joins TRBV29-1 to TRBJ2-1, with TRBD1 matching 7 bases. Looked up from germline, CDR1 is SQVTM and CDR2 is ANQGSEA. The junction had 7 bases not matched to a gene; V was cut back by 6 bases and J by 2 bases. This CDR3 spans 14 amino acids. CDR3 DNA sequence: TGCAGCGTGGGGAGAGGGGGCACCTACAATGAGCAGTTCTTC. It yields the protein CSVGRGGTYNEQFF.

The chain employs TRBV7-9 and TRBJ1-1; D is possibly TRBD1 (6 bases). Trimming stripped 5 bases from V and 1 base from J, with 8 bases between. Germline V lookup: CDR1 SEHNR, CDR2 FQNEAQ (reference sequence). CDR3 length: 13 residues. CDR3 nucleotides: TGTGCCAGCAGCCCCAGGGGGAACACTGAAGCTTTCTTT. Protein product: CASSPRGNTEAFF.

There are a few counts of this clone. The chain has TRBV6-5 and TRBJ2-4; D remains unclear. The CDR3 has 13 residues. Germline values: CDR1 MNHEY, CDR2 SVGAGI. V shed 10 bases and J shed 0 bases, with 10 bases lying between them. The CDR3 region is CAILNPAKNIQYF. The CDR3 DNA reads TGTGCCATCCTAAACCCAGCCAAAAACATTCAGTACTTC.

The V call is TRBV7-2, the J call TRBJ2-4, with D perhaps matching TRBD1 (5 bases). CDR3 length: 13 residues. Per germline, CDR1 SGHTA and CDR2 FQGNSA. Trimming cost V 0 bases and J 9 bases, with 9 bases left between them. The CDR3 reads CASSLANRFIQYF. CDR3 bases: TGTGCCAGCAGCTTAGCGAACAGGTTCATTCAGTACTTC. The whole variable domain, filled in from reference TRBV7-2 and TRBJ2-4, reads GAGVSQSPSNKVTEKGKDVELRCDPISGHTALYWYRQSLGQGLEFLIYFQGNSAPDKSGLPSDRFSAERTGGSVSTLTIQRTQQEDSAVYLCASSLANRFIQYFGAGTRLSVL.

Only a few counts were recorded for this clone. This rearrangement joins TRBV9 to TRBJ2-6; D perhaps matches TRBD1 (6 bases). Trimming pared 4 bases from V and 0 bases from J, leaving 17 bases between. The CDR3 is made up of 18 amino acids. CDR1 is SGDLS and CDR2 is YYNGEE in the germline V gene. The CDR3 nucleotides are TGTGCCAGCAGCCAAGGGAACAGGGTCGACTCTGGGGCCAACGTCCTGACTTTC. Translation gives CASSQGNRVDSGANVLTF.

The chain uses TRBV6-5 and TRBJ1-1; TRBD1 matches 8 bases. V dropped 6 bases and J dropped 3; count of bases not matched to a gene: 6. Germline V gives CDR1 MNHEY, CDR2 SVGAGI. The CDR3 has 14 amino acids. The CDR3 sequence is CASRPQGADTEAFF. The CDR3 region has the DNA TGTGCCAGCAGGCCGCAGGGGGCTGACACTGAAGCTTTCTTT.

The J gene is TRBJ1-1, the V gene TRBV29-1; 8 nucleotides match TRBD1. Germline loops: CDR1 SQVTM, CDR2 ANQGSEA. The junction had 2 bases not matched to a gene; V was cut back by 5 bases and J by 3 bases. The CDR3 sequence is 12 residues long. CDR3 protein: CSVLQGDTEAFF. The CDR3 nucleotides read TGCAGCGTTCTACAGGGGGACACTGAAGCTTTCTTT.

The CDR3 protein is CASSLQGAGETQYF. The CDR3 coding sequence is TGCGCCAGCAGCTTGCAGGGGGCGGGGGAGACCCAGTACTTC. The chain carries TRBV5-1 and TRBJ2-5, with TRBD1 matching over 8 bases. Losses at the gene ends were 1 base for V and 5 bases for J; bases not matched to a gene: 4. The germline CDR1 and CDR2 sequences are SGHRS and YFSETQ. There are 14 residues in the CDR3.

The rearrangement joins TRBV4-3 to TRBJ2-5, with 7 bases aligning to TRBD2. Trimming cost V 0 bases and J 1 base; bases outside gene matches: 8. Germline V gene data show CDR1 as LGHNA and CDR2 as YSLEER. The CDR3 is made up of 17 amino acids. The CDR3 protein is CASSQDPAGSSQETQYF. The CDR3 DNA is TGCGCCAGCAGCCAAGATCCAGCGGGGTCCTCCCAAGAGACCCAGTACTTC.

The chain links TRBV20-1 to TRBJ1-5; D is ambiguous. The V gene lost 3 bases and the J gene lost 5 bases, with 17 bases spanning the gap. CDR3 length: 15 amino acids. The germline gives CDR1 DFQATT, CDR2 SNEGSKA (reference sequence). The CDR3 DNA reads as TGCAGTGCTAGTGGAGACGGAACCTCCGATCAGCCCCAGCATTTT. This translates into CSASGDGTSDQPQHF.

The rearrangement uses TRBV14 and TRBJ1-2, with a possible D match to TRBD1 (5 bases). CDR3 length: 17 amino acids. V lost 5 bases and J 8 bases, leaving 27 bases between the germline ends. The germline V gene has CDR1 SGHDN and CDR2 FVKESK. CDR3 protein: CASSSAPPRQRSEGYTF. As DNA, the CDR3 is TGTGCCAGCAGCAGCGCCCCACCTAGACAGAGAAGTGAAGGCTACACCTTC.

J is TRBJ2-3 and V is TRBV9, with D perhaps matching TRBD2 (5 bases). The CDR3 totals 16 residues. Trimming shortened V by 3 bases and J by 5 bases, and 19 bases separated the two germline ends. Germline lookup yields CDR1 SGDLS and CDR2 YYNGEE. The CDR3 region is CASSANGGLARDTQYF. The DNA for the CDR3 is TGTGCCAGCAGCGCCAATGGCGGGCTAGCCAGAGATACGCAGTATTTT.

In nucleotides, the CDR3 is TGTGCCAGCAGCCCCCGCCCCTCGTCAGGGGTGAATGGCTACACCTTC. This codes for CASSPRPSSGVNGYTF. V and J are TRBV9 and TRBJ1-2, with D possibly TRBD1 on 6 matching bases. This CDR3 has 16 residues. Trimming removed 4 bases at V and 6 bases at J, with 22 bases between. Germline values: CDR1 SGDLS, CDR2 YYNGEE.

The chain uses TRBV12-5 and TRBJ1-6; D perhaps matches TRBD1 (5 bases). The V gene lost 5 bases and the J gene lost 7 bases, with 15 bases spanning the gap. This CDR3 contains 15 residues. CDR1 and CDR2 from the germline V gene are LGHNT and FRNRAP. In DNA, the CDR3 is TGTGCTAGTGGTGGCCCGACGGGACGGAATTCACCCCTCCACTTT. This sequence encodes CASGGPTGRNSPLHF.

CDR3 residues: CASTRGQGLYQPQHF. The DNA for the CDR3 is TGCGCCAGCACTCGGGGACAGGGTCTCTACCAGCCCCAGCATTTT. The chain is built from TRBV10-1 and TRBJ1-5, with 9 bases matching TRBD1. CDR1 is WNHNN and CDR2 is SYGVQD in the germline V gene (reference sequence). V shed 7 bases and J 7 bases; nucleotides not matched to a gene: 11. The CDR3 runs 15 residues.

V usage is TRBV11-2 and J usage is TRBJ2-5, with a tentative D call TRBD1 (6 bases). CDR3 length equals 15 residues. Germline CDR1 and CDR2: SGHAT and FQNNGV. The V gene lost 1 base and the J gene lost 2 bases, with 11 bases spanning the gap. The CDR3 DNA is TGTGCCAGCAGCTTAGGTATAGGACAGCAAGAGACCCAGTACTTC. It encodes CASSLGIGQQETQYF.